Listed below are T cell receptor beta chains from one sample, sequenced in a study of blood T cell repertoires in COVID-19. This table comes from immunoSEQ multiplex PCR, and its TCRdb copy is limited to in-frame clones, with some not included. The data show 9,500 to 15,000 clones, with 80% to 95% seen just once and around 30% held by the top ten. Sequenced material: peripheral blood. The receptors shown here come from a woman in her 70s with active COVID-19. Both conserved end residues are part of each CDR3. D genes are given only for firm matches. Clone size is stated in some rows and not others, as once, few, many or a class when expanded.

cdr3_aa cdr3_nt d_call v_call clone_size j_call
CASSPGAGGMYEQFF TGTGCCAGCAGCCCAGGGGCGGGAGGGATGTATGAGCAGTTCTTC TRBD2 TRBV7-2 - TRBJ2-1
CASSPVAGDVTDTQYF TGTGCCAGCAGCCCGGTAGCGGGAGATGTGACAGATACGCAGTATTTT TRBD2 TRBV13 - TRBJ2-3
CASSPRTGQNTEAFF TGTGCCAGCAGCCCGCGGACAGGACAGAACACTGAAGCTTTCTTT TRBD1 TRBV7-2 - TRBJ1-1
CATSDSVSGRAGANVLTF TGTGCCACCAGTGATTCGGTGAGTGGGAGAGCTGGGGCCAACGTCCTGACTTTC - TRBV24-1 - TRBJ2-6
CAWTRQGGDQPQHF TGTGCCTGGACCCGACAGGGGGGAGATCAGCCCCAGCATTTT TRBD1 TRBV30 - TRBJ1-5
CASRPTRDREYEQYF TGTGCCAGCAGGCCAACCCGGGACAGGGAGTACGAGCAGTACTTC TRBD1 TRBV13 - TRBJ2-7
CASSWGLTGEYGYTF TGTGCCAGCAGCTGGGGACTGACAGGGGAGTATGGCTACACCTTC TRBD1 TRBV5-4 large TRBJ1-2
CASSIAEPASIYEQYF TGTGCCAGTAGTATAGCCGAGCCGGCTAGTATCTACGAGCAGTACTTC - TRBV19 - TRBJ2-7
CASSQGDRGFYEQYF TGTGCCAGCAGCCAGGGGGACAGGGGATTCTACGAGCAGTACTTC TRBD1 TRBV3-1/TRBV3-2 - TRBJ2-7
CASSLGTDPKETQYF TGTGCCAGCAGCCTAGGGACAGACCCGAAAGAGACCCAGTACTTC TRBD1 TRBV7-6 - TRBJ2-5
CASGSAGNQPQHF TGTGCCAGCGGTAGCGCGGGCAATCAGCCCCAGCATTTT - TRBV3-1/TRBV3-2 - TRBJ1-5
CASSQGSTYEQYF TGTGCCAGCAGCCAAGGGTCTACCTACGAGCAGTACTTC - TRBV3-1/TRBV3-2 - TRBJ2-7
CASSLEEGGTYNEQFF TGTGCCAGCAGCCTTGAAGAGGGCGGGACCTACAATGAGCAGTTCTTC - TRBV4-2 - TRBJ2-1
CASSSLQGDGDYGYTF TGTGCCAGCAGTTCCCTACAGGGCGATGGTGACTATGGCTACACCTTC - TRBV28 - TRBJ1-2
CASSTATSGRGVPSTDTQYF TGTGCCAGCAGCACGGCGACTAGCGGGAGAGGGGTACCTAGCACAGATACGCAGTATTTT TRBD2 TRBV7-3 medium-sized TRBJ2-3
CASSLGQQYEQYF TGTGCCAGCAGCTTAGGACAGCAATACGAGCAGTACTTC - TRBV7-2 - TRBJ2-7
CASTLSAGEQYF TGTGCCAGCACCCTCTCGGCGGGTGAGCAGTACTTC - TRBV2 few TRBJ2-7
CASSQGGGKEAQYF TGTGCCAGCAGCCAAGGTGGAGGGAAAGAGGCCCAGTACTTC - TRBV3-1/TRBV3-2 once TRBJ2-5
CASSPTGRARGDTQYF TGTGCCAGCTCACCAACCGGGAGGGCCAGGGGAGATACGCAGTATTTT TRBD2 TRBV18 - TRBJ2-3
CSAGEAQGGSTEAFF TGCAGCGCTGGAGAAGCGCAGGGGGGAAGCACTGAAGCTTTCTTT TRBD1 TRBV29-1 - TRBJ1-1
CASSRGPGLGGYTF TGTGCCAGCTCACGCGGGCCGGGCCTAGGTGGCTACACCTTC - TRBV18 - TRBJ1-2
CASSQVPGNEQFF TGTGCCAGCAGCCAAGTCCCGGGCAATGAGCAGTTCTTC - TRBV7-9 - TRBJ2-1
CASLPDSGKAGELFF TGTGCCAGCCTTCCGGACAGCGGGAAGGCCGGGGAGCTGTTTTTT - TRBV7-2 once TRBJ2-2
CASSSNSGRTDTQYF TGCGCCAGCAGCTCCAATAGCGGGAGGACAGATACGCAGTATTTT TRBD2 TRBV5-1 - TRBJ2-3
CASSSGMNTEAFF TGTGCCAGCAGTTCAGGCATGAACACTGAAGCTTTCTTT - TRBV28 - TRBJ1-1
CSASRGEKLFF TGCAGTGCTAGCAGGGGCGAAAAACTGTTTTTT - TRBV20-1 - TRBJ1-4
CAWYNRDSSYNEQFF TGTGCCTGGTACAACCGGGACAGCTCCTACAATGAGCAGTTCTTC TRBD1 TRBV30 - TRBJ2-1
CAIVRDSQETQYF TGTGCCATCGTTAGGGACAGCCAAGAGACCCAGTACTTC TRBD1 TRBV24-1 - TRBJ2-5
CASSMGMGQGGYEQYF TGTGCCAGTAGTATGGGCATGGGACAGGGGGGGTACGAGCAGTACTTC TRBD1 TRBV19 - TRBJ2-7
CASSLAARTLSYNEQFF TGCGCCAGCAGCTTGGCCGCGCGGACTCTCTCCTACAATGAGCAGTTCTTC - TRBV5-1 - TRBJ2-1
CASSPPGLAGNEQFF TGTGCCAGCAGCCCCCCGGGACTAGCGGGGAATGAGCAGTTCTTC TRBD2 TRBV7-9 - TRBJ2-1
CASSLIGQGAEAFF TGTGCCAGCAGCTTAATAGGCCAGGGGGCTGAAGCTTTCTTT TRBD1 TRBV11-3 - TRBJ1-1
CASSWGTMNTEAFF TGTGCCAGCAGCTGGGGGACAATGAACACTGAAGCTTTCTTT - TRBV6-5 - TRBJ1-1
CASSQVTGLSGNTIYF TGTGCCAGCAGCCAAGTGACAGGGCTCTCTGGAAACACCATATATTTT TRBD1 TRBV3-1/TRBV3-2 - TRBJ1-3
CASSLREPGIGPTYEQYF TGTGCCAGCAGTTTGCGGGAGCCCGGCATAGGACCTACCTACGAGCAGTACTTC TRBD2 TRBV27 - TRBJ2-7
CASSLGDTGGAGQPQHF TGTGCCAGCAGCTTGGGCGACACAGGGGGCGCAGGTCAGCCCCAGCATTTT TRBD1 TRBV7-9 - TRBJ1-5
CASKRGFGNSPLHF TGTGCCAGCAAGAGGGGGTTTGGGAATTCACCCCTCCACTTT - TRBV2 once TRBJ1-6
CAWSNRGINTGELFF TGTGCCTGGAGTAATCGGGGGATTAACACCGGGGAGCTGTTTTTT - TRBV30 once TRBJ2-2
CASSPTGGNTIYF TGTGCCAGCAGCCCGACAGGGGGAAACACCATATATTTT TRBD1 TRBV11-3 - TRBJ1-3
CASRTVAGGSTDTQYF TGCGCCAGCAGAACCGTAGCGGGAGGAAGCACAGATACGCAGTATTTT TRBD2 TRBV5-1 - TRBJ2-3
CASSQTGTNHYNEQFF TGTGCCAGCAGCCAAACGGGGACAAATCACTACAATGAGCAGTTCTTC - TRBV7-3 - TRBJ2-1
CAWSVLRGGEQFF TGTGCCTGGAGTGTACTAAGGGGAGGCGAGCAGTTCTTC - TRBV30 - TRBJ2-1
CASSSGTSGSGETQYF TGTGCCAGTAGTTCGGGGACTAGCGGGTCAGGAGAGACCCAGTACTTC TRBD2 TRBV19 - TRBJ2-5
CASSYKRDVESSYNEQFF TGTGCCAGCAGTTACAAGCGGGATGTAGAGAGCTCCTACAATGAGCAGTTCTTC TRBD2 TRBV6-2/TRBV6-3 - TRBJ2-1
CASSGGQGDHNEQFF TGTGCCAGCAGCGGGGGACAGGGAGATCACAATGAGCAGTTCTTC TRBD1 TRBV5-6 - TRBJ2-1
CASSQAWDRGEKLFF TGTGCCAGCAGCCAAGCATGGGACAGAGGGGAAAAACTGTTTTTT TRBD1 TRBV3-1/TRBV3-2 - TRBJ1-4
CAWEGQGRYEQYF TGTGCCTGGGAGGGACAGGGTAGGTACGAGCAGTACTTC TRBD1 TRBV30 - TRBJ2-7
CASSQSSGSDEQYF TGTGCCAGCAGCCAATCCTCTGGGAGCGACGAGCAGTACTTC - TRBV3-1/TRBV3-2 few TRBJ2-7
CASSQGGKGYTF TGTGCCAGCAGCCAAGGGGGCAAAGGCTACACCTTC - TRBV3-1/TRBV3-2 - TRBJ1-2